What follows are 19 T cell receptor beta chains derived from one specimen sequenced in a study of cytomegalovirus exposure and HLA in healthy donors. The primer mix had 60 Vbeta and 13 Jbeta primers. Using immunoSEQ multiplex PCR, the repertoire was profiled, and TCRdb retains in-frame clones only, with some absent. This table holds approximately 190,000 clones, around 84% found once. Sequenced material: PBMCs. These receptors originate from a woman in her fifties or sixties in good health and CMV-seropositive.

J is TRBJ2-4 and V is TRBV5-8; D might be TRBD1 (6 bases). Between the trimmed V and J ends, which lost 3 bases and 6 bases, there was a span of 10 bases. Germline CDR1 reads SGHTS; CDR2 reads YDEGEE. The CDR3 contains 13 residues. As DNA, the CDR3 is TGTGCCAGCAGCTCACAGGGTCGAAACATTCAGTACTTC. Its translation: CASSSQGRNIQYF.

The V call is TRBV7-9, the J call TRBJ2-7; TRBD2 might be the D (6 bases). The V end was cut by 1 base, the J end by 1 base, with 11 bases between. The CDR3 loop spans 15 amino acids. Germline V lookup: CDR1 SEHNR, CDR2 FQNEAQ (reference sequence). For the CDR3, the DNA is TGTGCCAGCAGCTTAGGACGGAGGGAGTCCTACGAGCAGTACTTC. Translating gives CASSLGRRESYEQYF.

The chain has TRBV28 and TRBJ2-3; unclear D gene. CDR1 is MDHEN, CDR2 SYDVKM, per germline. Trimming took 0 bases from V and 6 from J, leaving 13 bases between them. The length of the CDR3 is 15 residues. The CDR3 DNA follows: TGTGCCAGCAGTTTATGGCCCCTTGAGAGGGATACGCAGTATTTT. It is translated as CASSLWPLERDTQYF.

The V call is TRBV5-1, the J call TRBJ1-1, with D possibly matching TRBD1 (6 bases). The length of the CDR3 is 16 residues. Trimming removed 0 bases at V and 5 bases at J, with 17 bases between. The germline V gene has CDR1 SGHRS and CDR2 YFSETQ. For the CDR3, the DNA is TGCGCCAGCAGCTTGGCAGAAGCGGGGGCAGGGACTGAAGCTTTCTTT. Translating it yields CASSLAEAGAGTEAFF.

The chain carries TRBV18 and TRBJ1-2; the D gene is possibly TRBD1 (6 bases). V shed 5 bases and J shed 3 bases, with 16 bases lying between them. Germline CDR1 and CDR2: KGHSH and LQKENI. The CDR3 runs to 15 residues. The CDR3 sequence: CASSSDSEAYYGYTF. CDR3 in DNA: TGTGCCAGCTCATCGGACAGCGAGGCATACTATGGCTACACCTTC.

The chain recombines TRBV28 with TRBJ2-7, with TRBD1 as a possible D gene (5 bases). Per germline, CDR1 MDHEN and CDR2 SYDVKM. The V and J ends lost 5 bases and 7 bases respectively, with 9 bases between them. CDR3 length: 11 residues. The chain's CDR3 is CASSGNREQYF. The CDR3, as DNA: TGTGCCAGCAGTGGTAACAGGGAGCAGTACTTC.

CDR3 region: CAISDSIMNTEAFF. CDR3 DNA sequence: TGTGCCATCAGCGACAGTATCATGAACACTGAAGCTTTCTTT. The chain employs TRBV10-3 and TRBJ1-1; TRBD1 is a possible D gene (5 bases). Between the trimmed V and J ends, which lost 6 bases and 0 bases, there was a span of 11 bases. The CDR3 is 14 residues long. Per the germline V gene, CDR1 is ENHRY and CDR2 is SYGVKD.

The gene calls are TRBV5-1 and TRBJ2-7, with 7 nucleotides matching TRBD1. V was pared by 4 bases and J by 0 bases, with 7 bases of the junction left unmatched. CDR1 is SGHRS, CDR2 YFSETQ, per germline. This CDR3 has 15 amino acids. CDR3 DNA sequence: TGCGCCAGCAGCCTTTCCCGGGACAGCTCCTACGAGCAGTACTTC. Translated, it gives CASSLSRDSSYEQYF.

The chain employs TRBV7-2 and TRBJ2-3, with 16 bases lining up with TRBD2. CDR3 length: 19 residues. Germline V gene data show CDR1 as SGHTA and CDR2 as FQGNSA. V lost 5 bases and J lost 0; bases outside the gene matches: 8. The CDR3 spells CASSRWGLAGGVSTDTQYF. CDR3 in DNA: TGTGCCAGCAGCCGATGGGGACTAGCGGGGGGGGTTAGCACAGATACGCAGTATTTT. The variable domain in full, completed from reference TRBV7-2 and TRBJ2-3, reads GAGVSQSPSNKVTEKGKDVELRCDPISGHTALYWYRQSLGQGLEFLIYFQGNSAPDKSGLPSDRFSAERTGGSVSTLTIQRTQQEDSAVYLCASSRWGLAGGVSTDTQYFGPGTRLTVL.

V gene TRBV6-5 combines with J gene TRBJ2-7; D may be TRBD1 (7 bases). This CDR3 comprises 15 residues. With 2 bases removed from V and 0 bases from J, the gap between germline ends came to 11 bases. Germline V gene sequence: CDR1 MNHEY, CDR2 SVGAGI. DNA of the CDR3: TGTGCCAGCAGTTACGGAGGGGGCCGCTCCTACGAGCAGTACTTC. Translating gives CASSYGGGRSYEQYF.

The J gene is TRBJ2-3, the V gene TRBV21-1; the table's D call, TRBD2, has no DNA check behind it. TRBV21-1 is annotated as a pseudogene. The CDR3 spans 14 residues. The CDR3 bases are TGTGCCAGCAGCAAAGGGGGGGAGACAGATACGCAGTATTTT. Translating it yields CASSKGGETDTQYF.

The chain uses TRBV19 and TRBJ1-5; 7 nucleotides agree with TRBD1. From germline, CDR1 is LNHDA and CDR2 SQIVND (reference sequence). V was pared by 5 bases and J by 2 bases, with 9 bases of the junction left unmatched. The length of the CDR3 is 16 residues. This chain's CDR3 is CASSFLSGTGNQPQHF. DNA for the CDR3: TGTGCCAGTAGTTTTTTATCCGGGACAGGCAATCAGCCCCAGCATTTT.

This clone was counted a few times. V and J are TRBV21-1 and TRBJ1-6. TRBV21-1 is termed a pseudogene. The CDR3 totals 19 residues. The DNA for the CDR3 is TGTGCCAGCAGCAAAAGGCGCTGGGTCCTAGGCTCCTATAATTCACCCCTCCACTTT. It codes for CASSKRRWVLGSYNSPLHF.

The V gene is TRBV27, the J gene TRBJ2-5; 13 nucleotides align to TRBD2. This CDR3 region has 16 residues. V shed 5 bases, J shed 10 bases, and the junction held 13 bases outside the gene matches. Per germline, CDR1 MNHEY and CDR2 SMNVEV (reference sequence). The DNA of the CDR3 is TGTGCCAGCAGTCCAATCGGACTAGCGGGGGCGGGAGGCCAGTACTTC. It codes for CASSPIGLAGAGGQYF.

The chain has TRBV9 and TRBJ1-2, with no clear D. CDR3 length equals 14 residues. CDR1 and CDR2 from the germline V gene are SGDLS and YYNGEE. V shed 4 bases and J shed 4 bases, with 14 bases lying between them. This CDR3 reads CASSPQRTIYGYTF. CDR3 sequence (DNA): TGTGCCAGCAGCCCCCAGCGGACTATCTATGGCTACACCTTC.

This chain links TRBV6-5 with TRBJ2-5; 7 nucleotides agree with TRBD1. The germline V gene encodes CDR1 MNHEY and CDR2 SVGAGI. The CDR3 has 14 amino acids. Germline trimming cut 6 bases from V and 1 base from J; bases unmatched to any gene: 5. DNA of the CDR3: TGTGCCAGCAGACGAACAGGGGCCCAAGAGACCCAGTACTTC. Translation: CASRRTGAQETQYF.

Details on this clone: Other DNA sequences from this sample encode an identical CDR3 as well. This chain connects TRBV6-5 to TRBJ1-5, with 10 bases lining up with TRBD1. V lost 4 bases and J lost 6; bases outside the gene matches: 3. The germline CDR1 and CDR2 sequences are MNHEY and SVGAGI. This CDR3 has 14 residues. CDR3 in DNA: TGTGCCAGCAGTTCGACAGGGGGCAGTCAGCCCCAGCATTTT. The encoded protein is CASSSTGGSQPQHF.

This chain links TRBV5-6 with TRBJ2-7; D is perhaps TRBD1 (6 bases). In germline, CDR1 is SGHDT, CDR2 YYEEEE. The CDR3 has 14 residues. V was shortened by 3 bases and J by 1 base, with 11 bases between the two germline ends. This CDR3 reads CASSSFGQSYEQYF. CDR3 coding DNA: TGTGCCAGCAGCTCCTTCGGACAGTCCTACGAGCAGTACTTC.

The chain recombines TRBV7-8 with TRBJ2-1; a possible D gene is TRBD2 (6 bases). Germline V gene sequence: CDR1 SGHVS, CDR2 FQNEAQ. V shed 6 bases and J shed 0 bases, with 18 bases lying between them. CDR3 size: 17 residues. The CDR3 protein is CASRASAGTASYNEQFF. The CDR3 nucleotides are TGTGCCAGCAGAGCAAGTGCCGGGACTGCCTCCTACAATGAGCAGTTCTTC.